The source of this TCR beta chain is a study of blood T cell repertoires in COVID-19. Turning to the study itself: From T cells, B-cell-depleted T cells, or PBMCs came the material, which was cDNA or gDNA.

Some clones are missing from TCRdb's copy, which holds only in-frame ones; the method was immunoSEQ multiplex PCR. The sample records a few hundred thousand clones, approximately 90% being singletons. Per the germline V gene, CDR1 is MGHRA and CDR2 is YSYEKL. This CDR3 has 17 amino acids. Trimming at V came to 0 bases and at J to 5 bases, leaving 9 bases not matched to a gene. The origin of this receptor is a woman in her twenties or thirties who had recovered from COVID-19. Source material: peripheral blood. The V and J genes are TRBV4-1 and TRBJ1-4; TRBD1 matches 7 bases. CDR3 loop: CASSQEGFGTVNEKLFF. CDR3 DNA sequence: TGCGCCAGCAGCCAAGAAGGTTTCGGGACAGTAAATGAAAAACTGTTTTTT.